This TCR beta chain was found in a study of T cell repertoires in ileal Crohn's disease. Generated by immunoSEQ multiplex PCR, the TCRdb table keeps only in-frame clones and is missing some. The profile covers 13,000 or so clones, with around two thirds appearing a single time and roughly 8.7% taken by the ten largest. From germline, CDR1 is SNHLY and CDR2 FYNNEI. Trimming removed 5 bases from V and 1 base from J; junction bases left unmatched: 1. This CDR3 spans 15 amino acids. Time point: neoterminal ileum biopsy at postoperative endoscopy, about 6 months after surgery. The gene calls are TRBV2 and TRBJ2-3; 12 nucleotides align to TRBD2. The sequenced sample was ileal tissue. This TCR derives from an adult with Crohn's disease. The CDR3 region is CASSRLAGGTDTQYF. The DNA of the CDR3 is TGTGCCAGCAGTAGACTAGCGGGGGGCACAGATACGCAGTATTTT.